What follows describes a single TCR beta chain. These data come from a study of cytomegalovirus exposure and HLA in healthy donors. The wider study: Earlier work reported 100 million or so unique TCR beta sequences from 180 million or so T cells.

A multiplex PCR was run with 60 Vbeta primers and 13 Jbeta primers. Clones were sequenced by immunoSEQ multiplex PCR, and TCRdb holds only the in-frame ones, with some missing. In the table there are about 140,000 clones, more than 60% of which are singletons. The germline V gene has CDR1 MNHEY and CDR2 SVGAGI. The CDR3 consists of 16 residues. J was trimmed by 5 bases and V by 2 bases; bases with no gene match: 11. In nominal health when sampled, donors likely had unrecorded immune exposures nonetheless. Sequencing was carried out using PBMCs. This TCR was sampled from a man between 18 and 35 years old in good health and CMV-seropositive. The rearrangement joins TRBV6-5 to TRBJ2-5; 7 bases align to TRBD1. The CDR3 sequence: CASSYQTGKDRETQYF. The CDR3 DNA is TGTGCCAGCAGTTACCAGACAGGGAAGGATAGGGAGACCCAGTACTTC.